This TCR beta chain appears in the sequencing data of a study of shared clonotypes between healthy human individuals (TCRdb year 2020). Background on the whole study: The cohort included a few men and a couple of women between 18 and 49 years of age. For each donor, CD4 naive and CD4 memory were each run on three plates, CD8 naive on two plates, and CD8 memory on one plate. Blood TCR repertoires of a handful of healthy adults were deeply sequenced to estimate repertoire size and the extent of clonotype sharing between individuals. Different laboratories and diverse techniques were used to prepare libraries and sequence TCR repertoires, to increase sequencing depth and limit assay-specific biases. Between about 0.8 and 9.5 billion PBMCs per donor were obtained by leukapheresis. Overall study results and their limits: The genetic and exposure-history diversity represented was limited by the small number of donors. Across a few donors, around 5.4% of naive CD4, roughly 3.4% of naive CD8, about 2.3% of memory CD4, and 0.3% to 0.45% of memory CD8 clonotypes were shared. Higher generation probabilities were observed for clonotypes shared by all four sorted-subset donors than for non-shared clonotypes. Rarefaction of sorted-subset datasets indicated incomplete sequencing despite the large sequencing depth. Based on pairwise subsampling, the degree of clonotype sharing among donors was expected to be affected by sequencing depth. Sampling was restricted to blood, and TCR repertoires in tissues likely differ from the TCR repertoires found in blood. Larger estimated clonotype richness was generally found for naive subsets than for memory subsets.

Healthy HIV-negative adults with no recently reported acute infections or vaccinations were included as donors. Only Caucasian adults living in Nashville, Tennessee, USA were represented among the donors. CD4+ T cells were enriched through magnetic negative selection, after which naive cells were positively selected on CD45RA and the remaining negative fraction served as the memory subset. After blood collection by leukapheresis, PBMCs were isolated using Ficoll-Histopaque density gradient centrifugation and then cryopreserved in the vapor phase of liquid nitrogen. Analytical flow cytometry was used to check the purity and quantity of each magnetically sorted T cell population. Genomic DNA was isolated from every sorted fraction and measured by UV absorbance on a Nanodrop 2000c. As to this clone: It has no known antigen specificity. No base-level quality is on record; no much larger clone is a single base apart.

Using the deep immunoSEQ assay, TCR CDR3 regions were amplified from genomic DNA by multiplex PCR. Extracted genomic DNA from each cell subset was spread evenly across all wells of several immunoSEQ 96-well plates, with each plate serving as a replicate. For sorted subsets, approximately 200 ng of genomic DNA, equivalent to tens of thousands of T cell genomes, went into each replicate PCR. Purified libraries were quantified with a Qubit 3.0 fluorometer, sized on a Bioanalyzer 2100, and re-quantified with the KAPA Library Quantification kit. Each immunoSEQ 96-well plate was sequenced on its own single-read 150-cycle Illumina NextSeq 550 flow cell. The paper's data handling went like this. Because the immunoSEQ output held only junctional sequences and lacked quality scores, the filtering could not match the filtering applied to full-length reads. To assign V/J genes and CDR3, sequences were annotated using PyIR, a Python wrapper for IgBLAST v1.9, with IMGT germline references. Any read was removed if the V/J assignment was weak (E-value above 1e-6), the CDR3 was missing, or the read contained stop codons, out-of-frame junctions, or ambiguous translated residues. V3J clonotypes were defined as sequences sharing the same inferred V gene, J gene, and CDR3 amino acid sequence. Percentage overlap between repertoires was computed as shared unique clonotypes divided by the size of the smaller repertoire. Three approaches were used to assess repertoire richness: RTK rarefaction, the Chao1 estimator, and Recon v2.1 estimates of unobserved clonotypes. Generation probabilities were computed with OLGA for all TCRbeta clonotypes obtained by the gDNA method from four donors. TCRdb retrieved this table from immuneACCESS and kept in-frame rearrangements only. Not all clones are present; in checked studies, unresolved V genes account for under half, and no reason is known for the remainder. V, J and clone size were drawn from that table, and D and trimming were deduced from the DNA. The sample profile shows over a million clones; more than 60% of them were found once. The ten largest account for nearly 1.5% of the sample.

The germline V gene sets CDR1 to SGHRS and CDR2 to YFSETQ. Inclusive of the bounding cysteine and phenylalanine, the CDR3 is 15 residues long. Solely the CDR3 DNA is kept, with 45 bases framed from the first base. Trimming leaves V shorter by 2 bases and J shorter by 5 bases, with the junction holding 9 bases beyond the gene matches. This TCR was sampled from a man aged 18 to 35 in good health. The rearranged chain carries TRBV5-1 and TRBJ2-5, and TRBD1 aligns with 7 junction nucleotides. Material for sequencing was memory CD4+ T cells sorted from blood. According to the study, the label for this sample's cell subset or site signals: CD45RA-negative fraction. The nucleotides read TGCGCCAGCAGCTTCGGACAGGCCGGACCTGAGACCCAGTACTTC. Translated, this gives CASSFGQAGPETQYF.